This T cell receptor beta chain appears in the sequencing data of a study of blood T cells in healthy people across ages. This clonotype was seen only a few times. The antigen is unknown. Germline values: CDR1 SGHVS, CDR2 FQNEAQ. V lost 1 base, J lost 1 base, and 3 bases stayed unmatched. This CDR3 is built from 17 residues. Extraction of total RNA produced a minimum of 6 micrograms from each sample. General study points: A roughly linear age-dependent decrease characterized TCR beta diversity per million T cells. Whereas aged donors had fewer naive CD4+ cells, long-lived donors had more of them and higher diversity. CMV status of donors was unknown, possibly confounding expanded clonotype changes.

A second about 6 to 11 cycle PCR used barcoded and J-beta primers. MiXCR, run by TCRdb on the 5' RACE reads, gives a single entry per CDR3 protein. The table has 1.5 million to 1.8 million distinct CDR3 sequences, 42% seen once. The sequenced sample consisted of blood. The clonotype was recovered from a woman under 30 in good health. The J gene is TRBJ2-5, the V gene TRBV7-8; 13 bases agree with TRBD2. CDR3 DNA sequence: TGTGCCAGCAGCTTAGGAGGGACTAGCGGGATCCAAGAGACCCAGTACTTC. It is translated as CASSLGGTSGIQETQYF. The complete variable domain, with remaining parts taken from reference TRBV7-8 and TRBJ2-5, reads GAGVSQSPRYKVAKRGQDVALRCDPISGHVSLFWYQQALGQGPEFLTYFQNEAQLDKSGLPSDRFFAERPEGSVSTLKIQRTQQEDSAVYLCASSLGGTSGIQETQYFGPGTRLLVL.